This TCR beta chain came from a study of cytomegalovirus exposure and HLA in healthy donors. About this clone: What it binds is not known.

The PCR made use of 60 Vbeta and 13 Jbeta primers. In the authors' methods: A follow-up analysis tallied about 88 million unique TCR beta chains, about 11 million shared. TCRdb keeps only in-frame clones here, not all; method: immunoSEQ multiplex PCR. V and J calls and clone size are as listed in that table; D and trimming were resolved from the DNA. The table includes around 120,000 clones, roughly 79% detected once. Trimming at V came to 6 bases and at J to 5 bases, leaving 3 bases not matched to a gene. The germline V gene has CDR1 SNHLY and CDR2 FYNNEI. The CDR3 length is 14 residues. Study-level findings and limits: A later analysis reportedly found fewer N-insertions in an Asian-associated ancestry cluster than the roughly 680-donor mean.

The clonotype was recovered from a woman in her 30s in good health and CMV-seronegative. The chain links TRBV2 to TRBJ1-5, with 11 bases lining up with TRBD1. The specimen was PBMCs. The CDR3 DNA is TGTGCCAGCAGCCCGGACAGGGGGCATCAGCCCCAGCATTTT. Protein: CASSPDRGHQPQHF.